A single sample gave rise to the 4 T cell receptor beta chains below, sequenced in a study of beta chain features in type 1 diabetes. What was sequenced were expressed TCRB transcripts, since all of the isolated RNA had been reverse transcribed. The table came from immunoSEQ multiplex PCR; TCRdb's copy has only in-frame clones and leaves some out. The profile shows about 470,000 clones, roughly 31% of them singletons. Sequencing was done on a sample of naive CD4+ T cells from blood. The receptors were sampled from a man aged 18 to 30 in good health.

The chain combines TRBV2 with TRBJ2-3, with D perhaps given as TRBD1 or TRBD2 (5 bases each). The CDR3 totals 13 residues. Germline V gives CDR1 SNHLY, CDR2 FYNNEI. V lost 6 bases and J 0 bases, leaving 7 bases between the germline ends. The DNA for the CDR3 is TGTGCCAGCAGCCGGGACAGCACAGATACGCAGTATTTT. Translating gives CASSRDSTDTQYF.

In regard to this clone: Other nucleotide sequences in the sample specify the same CDR3. The rearrangement links TRBV18 to TRBJ2-3; D call uncertain. This CDR3 region has 11 residues. The ends were cut back, 2 bases at V and 4 bases at J, with 1 base in the middle. Germline V gives CDR1 KGHSH, CDR2 LQKENI. CDR3 sequence (DNA): TGTGCCAGCTCACCATCAGATACGCAGTATTTT. Translation: CASSPSDTQYF.

Only a few counts were recorded for this clone. The rearrangement links TRBV29-1 to TRBJ2-2; D not certain. Germline V CDR1 and CDR2: SQVTM, ANQGSEA. The CDR3 runs to 12 residues. V was pared by 4 bases and J by 4 bases, with 7 bases between. The DNA of the CDR3 is TGCAGCGTTGTTTCTTTCACCGGGGAGCTGTTTTTT. It is translated as CSVVSFTGELFF.

The chain is built from TRBV30 and TRBJ2-1; tentative D call: TRBD1 (6 bases). CDR3 length: 16 amino acids. The germline V and J ends were trimmed by 0 bases and 2 bases, with 14 bases remaining between them. Germline values: CDR1 GTSNPN, CDR2 SVGIG (reference sequence). CDR3 DNA: TGTGCCTGGAGTGTATGGGGGCCCCGACCCTACAATGAGCAGTTCTTC. Translating gives CAWSVWGPRPYNEQFF.